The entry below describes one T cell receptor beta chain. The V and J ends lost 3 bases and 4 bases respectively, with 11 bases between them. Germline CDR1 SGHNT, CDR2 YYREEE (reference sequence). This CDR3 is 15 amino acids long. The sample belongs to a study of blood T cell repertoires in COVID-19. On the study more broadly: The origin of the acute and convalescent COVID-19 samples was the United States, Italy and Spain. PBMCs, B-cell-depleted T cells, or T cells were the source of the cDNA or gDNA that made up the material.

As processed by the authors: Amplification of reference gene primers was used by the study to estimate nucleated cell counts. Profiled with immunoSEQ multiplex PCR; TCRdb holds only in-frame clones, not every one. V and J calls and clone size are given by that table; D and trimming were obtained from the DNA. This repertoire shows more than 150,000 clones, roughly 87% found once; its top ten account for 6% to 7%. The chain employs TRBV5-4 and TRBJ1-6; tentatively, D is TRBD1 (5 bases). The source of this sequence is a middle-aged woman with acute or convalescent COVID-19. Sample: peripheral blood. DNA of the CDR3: TGTGCCAGCAGCTCGACCGGACATTATAATTCACCCCTCCACTTT. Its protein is CASSSTGHYNSPLHF.